A selection of T cell receptor beta chains follows, all from one sample in a study of blood T cell repertoires in COVID-19. Produced via immunoSEQ multiplex PCR; TCRdb's table is partial and in-frame only. The repertoire holds more than 80,000 clones, with under 85% as singletons. Material for sequencing was peripheral blood. The receptors derive from a woman in her sixties with acute or convalescent COVID-19. Both conserved end residues are trimmed from each CDR3. Fields, in order: CDR3 protein, J gene, V gene.

CDR3: ASSLDGSGGIFSNQPQH
J: TRBJ1-5
V: TRBV5-5

CDR3: ASSENSGNHNEQF
J: TRBJ2-1
V: TRBV2

CDR3: AISESTSRGETQY
J: TRBJ2-5
V: TRBV10-3

CDR3: ASSMSEVGYT
J: TRBJ1-2
V: TRBV19

CDR3: ATSDTRGEQY
J: TRBJ2-7
V: TRBV24-1

CDR3: ASSLVQNEKLF
J: TRBJ1-4
V: TRBV5-1

CDR3: ASSVELSGGVGAQY
J: TRBJ2-5
V: TRBV9

CDR3: ASRRGAAGNTIY
J: TRBJ1-3
V: TRBV2

CDR3: ASSSHQGQDYEQY
J: TRBJ2-7
V: TRBV5-1

CDR3: ASSLDRGGTTDTQY
J: TRBJ2-3
V: TRBV5-1

CDR3: ASIASLAGVYEQY
J: TRBJ2-7
V: TRBV28

CDR3: ASGLELNSPLH
J: TRBJ1-6
V: TRBV12-5

CDR3: ASRPSGGNAYEQY
J: TRBJ2-7
V: TRBV6-5

CDR3: ASSSGQGYEQY
J: TRBJ2-7
V: TRBV5-1

CDR3: ASRALLAIRTEAF
J: TRBJ1-1
V: TRBV21-1

CDR3: ASSSGLAGPIEQF
J: TRBJ2-1
V: TRBV6-5

CDR3: ASSESQDFGYT
J: TRBJ1-2
V: TRBV10-2

CDR3: ASSPLYGTGFTEAF
J: TRBJ1-1
V: TRBV14

CDR3: ASSLGLQGSEAF
J: TRBJ1-1
V: TRBV5-1

CDR3: ASESRGQHYGYT
J: TRBJ1-2
V: TRBV19

CDR3: ASSGHRGRLGLGEKLF
J: TRBJ1-4
V: TRBV11-2

CDR3: ASSFSGGSQETQY
J: TRBJ2-5
V: TRBV11-2

CDR3: ASSPDRGRYEQY
J: TRBJ2-7
V: TRBV6-5

CDR3: SVEQGLGNTEAF
J: TRBJ1-1
V: TRBV29-1

CDR3: ASDASSESDQPQH
J: TRBJ1-5
V: TRBV6-5

CDR3: ASRSRDRGPNSPLH
J: TRBJ1-6
V: TRBV6-6

CDR3: ASSQSLTGGSSYNEQF
J: TRBJ2-1
V: TRBV16

CDR3: ASSLRLAEVPYEQY
J: TRBJ2-7
V: TRBV27

CDR3: ASSVMTGTGTDTQY
J: TRBJ2-3
V: TRBV6-1

CDR3: SVVRASSYNEQF
J: TRBJ2-1
V: TRBV29-1

CDR3: ASSRTWTPFYYEQY
J: TRBJ2-7
V: TRBV27